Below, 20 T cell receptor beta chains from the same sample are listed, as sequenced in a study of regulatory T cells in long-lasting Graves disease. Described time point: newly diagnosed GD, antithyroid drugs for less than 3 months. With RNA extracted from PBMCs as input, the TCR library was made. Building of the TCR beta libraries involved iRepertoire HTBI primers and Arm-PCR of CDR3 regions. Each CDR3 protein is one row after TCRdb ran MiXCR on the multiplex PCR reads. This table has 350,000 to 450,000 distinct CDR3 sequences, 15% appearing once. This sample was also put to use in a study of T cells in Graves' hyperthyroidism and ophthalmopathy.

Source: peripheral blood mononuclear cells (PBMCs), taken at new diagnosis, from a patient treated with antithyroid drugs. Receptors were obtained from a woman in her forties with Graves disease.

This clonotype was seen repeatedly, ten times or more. The CDR3 DNA reads TGTGCCAGCAGCTCCCGGACAGGGGGAAGGTCACCCCTCCACTTT. Translation gives CASSSRTGGRSPLHF. This chain joins TRBV11-3 and TRBJ1-6, with 10 bases fitting TRBD1. Germline-derived CDR1 and CDR2 are SGHNT and YENEEA. CDR3 size: 15 residues. V gave up 4 bases and J gave up 10 bases; unmatched junction bases: 7.

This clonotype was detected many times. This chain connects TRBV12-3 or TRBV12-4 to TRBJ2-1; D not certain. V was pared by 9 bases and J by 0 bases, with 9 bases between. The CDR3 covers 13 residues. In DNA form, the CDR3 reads TGTGCCAGTACCGTGGCCTCCTACAATGAGCAGTTCTTC. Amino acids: CASTVASYNEQFF.

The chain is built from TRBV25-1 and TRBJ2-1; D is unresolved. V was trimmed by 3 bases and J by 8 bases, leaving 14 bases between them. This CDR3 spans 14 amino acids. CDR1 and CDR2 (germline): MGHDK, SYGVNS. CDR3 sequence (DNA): TGTGCCAGCAGTGACAAGTGGGAATTCCATGAGCAGTTCTTC. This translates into CASSDKWEFHEQFF.

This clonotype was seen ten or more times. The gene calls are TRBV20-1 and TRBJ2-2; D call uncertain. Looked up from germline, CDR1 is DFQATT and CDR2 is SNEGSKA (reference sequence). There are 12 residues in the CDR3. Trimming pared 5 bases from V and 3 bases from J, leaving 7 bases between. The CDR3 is CSALYDTGELFF. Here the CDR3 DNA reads TGCAGTGCTCTTTATGACACCGGGGAGCTGTTTTTT.

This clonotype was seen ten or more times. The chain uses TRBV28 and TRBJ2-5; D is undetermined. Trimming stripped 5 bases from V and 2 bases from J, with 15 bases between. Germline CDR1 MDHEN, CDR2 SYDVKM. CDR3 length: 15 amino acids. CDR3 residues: CASSPRITNQETQYF. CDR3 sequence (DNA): TGTGCCAGCAGTCCAAGAATAACGAATCAAGAGACCCAGTACTTC.

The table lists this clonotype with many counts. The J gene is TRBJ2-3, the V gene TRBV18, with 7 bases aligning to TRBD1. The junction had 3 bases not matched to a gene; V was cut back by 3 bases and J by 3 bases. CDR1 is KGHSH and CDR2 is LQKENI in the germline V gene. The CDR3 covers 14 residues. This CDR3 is CASSPTGITDTQYF. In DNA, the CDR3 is TGTGCCAGCTCACCGACAGGGATTACAGATACGCAGTATTTT.

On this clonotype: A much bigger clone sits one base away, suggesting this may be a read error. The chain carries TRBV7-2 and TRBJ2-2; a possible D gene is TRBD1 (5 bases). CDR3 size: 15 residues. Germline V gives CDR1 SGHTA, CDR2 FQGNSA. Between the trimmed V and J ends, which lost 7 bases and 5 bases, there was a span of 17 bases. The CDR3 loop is CASILGRSPTGELFF. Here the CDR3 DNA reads TGTGCCAGCATCCTGGGGCGAAGCCCTACCGGGGAGCTGTTTTTT. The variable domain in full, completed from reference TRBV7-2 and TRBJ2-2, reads GAGVSQSPSNKVTEKGKDVELRCDPISGHTALYWYRQSLGQGLEFLIYFQGNSAPDKSGLPSDRFSAERTGGSVSTLTIQRTQQEDSAVYLCASILGRSPTGELFFGEGSRLTVL.

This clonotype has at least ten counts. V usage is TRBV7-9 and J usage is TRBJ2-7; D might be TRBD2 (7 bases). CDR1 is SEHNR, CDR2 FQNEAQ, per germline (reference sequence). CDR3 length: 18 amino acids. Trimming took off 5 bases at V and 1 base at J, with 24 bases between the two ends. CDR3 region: CASSEDRNTERGSYEQYF. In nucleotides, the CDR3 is TGTGCCAGCAGCGAAGACAGGAACACAGAGCGGGGATCCTACGAGCAGTACTTC.

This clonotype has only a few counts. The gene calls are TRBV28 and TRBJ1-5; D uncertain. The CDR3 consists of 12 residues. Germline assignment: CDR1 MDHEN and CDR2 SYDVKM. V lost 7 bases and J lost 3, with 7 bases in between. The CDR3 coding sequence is TGTGCCAGCACCCACGACAATCAGCCCCAGCATTTT. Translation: CASTHDNQPQHF.

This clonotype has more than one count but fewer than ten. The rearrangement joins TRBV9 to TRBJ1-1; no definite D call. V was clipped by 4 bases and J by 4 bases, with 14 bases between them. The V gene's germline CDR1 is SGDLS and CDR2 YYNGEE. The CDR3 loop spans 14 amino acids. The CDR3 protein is CASSPFSESTEAFF. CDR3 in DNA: TGTGCCAGCAGCCCCTTCTCGGAGAGCACTGAAGCTTTCTTT. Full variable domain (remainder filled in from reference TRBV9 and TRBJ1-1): DSGVTQTPKHLITATGQRVTLRCSPRSGDLSVYWYQQSLDQGLQFLIQYYNGEERAKGNILERFSAQQFPDLHSELNLSSLELGDSALYFCASSPFSESTEAFFGQGTRLTVV.

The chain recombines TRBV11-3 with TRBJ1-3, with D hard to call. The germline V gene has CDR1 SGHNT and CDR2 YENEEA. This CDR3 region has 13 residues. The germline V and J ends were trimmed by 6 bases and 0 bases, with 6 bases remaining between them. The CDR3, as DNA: TGTGCCAGCAGTGGTATCTCTGGAAACACCATATATTTT. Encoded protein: CASSGISGNTIYF.

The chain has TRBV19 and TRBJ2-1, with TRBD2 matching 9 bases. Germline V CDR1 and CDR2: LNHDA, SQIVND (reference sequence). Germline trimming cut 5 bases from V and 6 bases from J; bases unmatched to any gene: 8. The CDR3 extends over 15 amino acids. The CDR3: CASSWTSEACNEQFF. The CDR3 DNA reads TGTGCCAGTAGTTGGACTAGCGAAGCCTGCAATGAGCAGTTCTTC. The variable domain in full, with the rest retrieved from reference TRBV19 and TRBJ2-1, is DGGITQSPKYLFRKEGQNVTLSCEQNLNHDAMYWYRQDPGQGLRLIYYSQIVNDFQKGDIAEGYSVSREKKESFPLTVTSAQKNPTAFYLCASSWTSEACNEQFFGPGTRLTVL.

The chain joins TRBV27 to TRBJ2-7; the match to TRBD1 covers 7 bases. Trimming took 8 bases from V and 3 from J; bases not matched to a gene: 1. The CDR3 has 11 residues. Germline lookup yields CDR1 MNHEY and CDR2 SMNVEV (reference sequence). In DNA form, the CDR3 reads TGTGCCAGCTGGGACAGCTACGAGCAGTACTTC. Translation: CASWDSYEQYF.

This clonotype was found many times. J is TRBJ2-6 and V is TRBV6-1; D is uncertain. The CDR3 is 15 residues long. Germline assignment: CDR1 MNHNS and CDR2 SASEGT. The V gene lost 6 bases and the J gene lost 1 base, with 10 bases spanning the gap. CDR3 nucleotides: TGTGCCAGCAGGGAAACCGTGTCTGGGGCCAACGTCCTGACTTTC. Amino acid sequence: CASRETVSGANVLTF.

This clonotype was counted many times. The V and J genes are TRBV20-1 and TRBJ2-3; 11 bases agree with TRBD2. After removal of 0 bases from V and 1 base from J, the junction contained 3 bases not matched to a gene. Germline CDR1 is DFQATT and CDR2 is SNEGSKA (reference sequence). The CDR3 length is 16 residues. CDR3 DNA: TGCAGTGCTAGAGACGGGACTAGCGGACGCACAGATACGCAGTATTTT. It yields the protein CSARDGTSGRTDTQYF.

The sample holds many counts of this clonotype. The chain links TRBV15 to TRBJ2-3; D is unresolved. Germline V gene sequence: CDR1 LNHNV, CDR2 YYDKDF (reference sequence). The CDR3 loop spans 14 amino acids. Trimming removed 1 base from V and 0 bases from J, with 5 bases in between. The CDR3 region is CATSRGESTDTQYF. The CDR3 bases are TGTGCCACCAGCAGAGGGGAAAGCACAGATACGCAGTATTTT.

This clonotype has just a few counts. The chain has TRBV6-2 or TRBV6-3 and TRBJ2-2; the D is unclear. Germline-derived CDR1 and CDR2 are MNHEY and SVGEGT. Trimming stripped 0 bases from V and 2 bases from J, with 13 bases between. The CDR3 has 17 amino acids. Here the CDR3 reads CASSYSTQRINTGELFF. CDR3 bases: TGTGCCAGCAGTTACTCGACCCAAAGAATAAACACCGGGGAGCTGTTTTTT.

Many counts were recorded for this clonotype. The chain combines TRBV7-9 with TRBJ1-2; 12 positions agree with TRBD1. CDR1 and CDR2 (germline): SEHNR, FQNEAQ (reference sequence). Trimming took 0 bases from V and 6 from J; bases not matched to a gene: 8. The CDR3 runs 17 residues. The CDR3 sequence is CASSLADLGQGANGYTF. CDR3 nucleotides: TGTGCCAGCAGCTTAGCGGATTTGGGACAGGGGGCAAATGGCTACACCTTC.

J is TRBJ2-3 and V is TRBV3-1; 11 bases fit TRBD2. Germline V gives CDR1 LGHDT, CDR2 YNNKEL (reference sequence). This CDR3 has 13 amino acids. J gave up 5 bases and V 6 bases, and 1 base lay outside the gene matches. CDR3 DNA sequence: TGTGCCAGCAGACTAGCGGGAGAAGATACGCAGTATTTT. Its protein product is CASRLAGEDTQYF.

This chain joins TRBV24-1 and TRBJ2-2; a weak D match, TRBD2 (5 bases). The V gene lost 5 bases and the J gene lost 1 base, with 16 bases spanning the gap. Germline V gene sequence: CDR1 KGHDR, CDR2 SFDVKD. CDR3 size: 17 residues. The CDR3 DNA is TGTGCCACCAGTGGTCGGGATCTCCAGAGGAACACCGGGGAGCTGTTTTTT. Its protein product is CATSGRDLQRNTGELFF.